This is a list of T cell receptor beta chains from one sample in a study of molecular identifiers for immune sequencing clone quantification. TCRdb processed the PCR reads anew with MiXCR; each CDR3 protein has one entry. The sample consists of approximately 590,000 distinct CDR3 sequences, 25% of them appearing once. Sequencing input: naive CD8+ T cells from blood, with Jurkat cell RNA spiked in. These TCRs come from a human donor in good health. Some libraries in this study had Jurkat cell RNA spiked in. Each CDR3 is given with its conserved first and last residue. The D gene is left open where the match is weak.

>TRBJ1-5|TRBV9|.
CASSVGYRAGQPQHF
>TRBJ1-5|TRBV19|.
CASSPSGGNQPQHF
>TRBJ1-1|TRBV7-9|TRBD1
CASRSDRGRVNTEAFF
>TRBJ1-1|TRBV6-5|.
CATNRGTEAFF
>TRBJ2-7|TRBV30|TRBD2
CAWGSGDEQYF
>TRBJ1-3|TRBV7-9|.
CASSLVDRPAGNTIYF
>TRBJ1-2|TRBV4-3|TRBD1
CASSQDRGRSYGYTF
>TRBJ2-7|TRBV14|.
CASSPQGYGEQYF
>TRBJ1-4|TRBV2|.
CATQTSNYEKLFF
>TRBJ2-3|TRBV9|TRBD2
CASSVELWASGISTDTQYF
>TRBJ1-4|TRBV7-9|.
CASTVGLGGKLFF
>TRBJ1-2|TRBV27|.
CASKGAGTNYGYTF
>TRBJ2-1|TRBV27|TRBD2
CASSGAGSSYNEQFF